The 7 T cell receptor beta chains below come from one sample, sequenced in a study of cytomegalovirus exposure and HLA in healthy donors. This PCR relied on a set of 60 Vbeta primers and 13 Jbeta primers. The assay was immunoSEQ multiplex PCR, and TCRdb's table has in-frame clones only and misses some. Seen here are nearly 110,000 clones, 75% observed once, and the top ten hold roughly 2.5%. The sample comprised PBMCs. The receptors stem from a man in his forties in good health and CMV-seronegative.

This sequence joins TRBV29-1 and TRBJ1-2; possibly TRBD1 for D (6 bases). Germline loops: CDR1 SQVTM, CDR2 ANQGSEA. CDR3 length equals 13 residues. V shed 5 bases and J shed 4 bases, with 14 bases lying between them. CDR3 loop: CSVRAGQSYGYTF. CDR3 sequence (DNA): TGCAGCGTTCGCGCCGGACAGAGCTATGGCTACACCTTC.

The chain is built from TRBV5-1 and TRBJ2-1, with 7 bases fitting TRBD2. CDR3 size: 16 residues. The V gene's germline CDR1 is SGHRS and CDR2 YFSETQ. Trimming removed 4 bases from V and 5 bases from J; junction bases left unmatched: 12. The CDR3 sequence is CASSPQLREFNNEQFF. In DNA, the CDR3 is TGCGCCAGCAGCCCACAGTTGCGGGAGTTTAACAATGAGCAGTTCTTC.

J is TRBJ2-2 and V is TRBV11-3; TRBD2 might be the D (5 bases). The CDR3 length is 14 residues. The V end was cut by 6 bases, the J end by 5 bases, with 13 bases between. CDR1 and CDR2 from the germline V gene are SGHNT and YENEEA. The CDR3 DNA is TGTGCCAGCAGGCTTAGAACGGGGACCGGGGAGCTGTTTTTT. This sequence encodes CASRLRTGTGELFF.

This clone came up once. The rearrangement joins TRBV23-1 to TRBJ2-1; 9 nucleotides agree with TRBD2. TRBV23-1 is an open reading frame whose function is uncertain. V shed 0 bases, J shed 12 bases, and the junction held 9 bases outside the gene matches. This CDR3 has 15 residues. CDR3 sequence (DNA): TGCGCCAGCAGTCAATCTAGCGGGGGACCCGAGGGGCAGTTCTTC. This codes for CASSQSSGGPEGQFF.

This chain connects TRBV7-8 to TRBJ1-5; D perhaps matches TRBD1 (6 bases). There are 16 residues in the CDR3. The germline gives CDR1 SGHVS, CDR2 FQNEAQ. Between the trimmed V and J ends, which lost 4 bases and 0 bases, there was a span of 13 bases. This chain's CDR3 is CASSSWTADSNQPQHF. The CDR3 DNA is TGTGCCAGCAGCTCATGGACAGCCGATAGCAATCAGCCCCAGCATTTT.

The V and J genes are TRBV7-3 and TRBJ1-1; 11 nucleotides match TRBD1. Germline V gene data show CDR1 as SGHTA and CDR2 as FQGTGA. The CDR3 contains 15 residues. Trimming at V came to 5 bases and at J to 5 bases, leaving 7 bases not matched to a gene. DNA of the CDR3: TGTGCCAGCAGCGCAACCGGGACAGGGGGGACTGAAGCTTTCTTT. It is translated as CASSATGTGGTEAFF.

This chain uses TRBV19 with TRBJ2-7; D is perhaps TRBD2 (5 bases). Trimming took 5 bases from V and 3 from J, leaving 14 bases between them. The CDR3 has 14 residues. CDR1 is LNHDA, CDR2 SQIVND, per germline (reference sequence). DNA of the CDR3: TGTGCCAGTAGTGAGACCCGGGGTAACTACGAGCAGTACTTC. Its translation: CASSETRGNYEQYF.